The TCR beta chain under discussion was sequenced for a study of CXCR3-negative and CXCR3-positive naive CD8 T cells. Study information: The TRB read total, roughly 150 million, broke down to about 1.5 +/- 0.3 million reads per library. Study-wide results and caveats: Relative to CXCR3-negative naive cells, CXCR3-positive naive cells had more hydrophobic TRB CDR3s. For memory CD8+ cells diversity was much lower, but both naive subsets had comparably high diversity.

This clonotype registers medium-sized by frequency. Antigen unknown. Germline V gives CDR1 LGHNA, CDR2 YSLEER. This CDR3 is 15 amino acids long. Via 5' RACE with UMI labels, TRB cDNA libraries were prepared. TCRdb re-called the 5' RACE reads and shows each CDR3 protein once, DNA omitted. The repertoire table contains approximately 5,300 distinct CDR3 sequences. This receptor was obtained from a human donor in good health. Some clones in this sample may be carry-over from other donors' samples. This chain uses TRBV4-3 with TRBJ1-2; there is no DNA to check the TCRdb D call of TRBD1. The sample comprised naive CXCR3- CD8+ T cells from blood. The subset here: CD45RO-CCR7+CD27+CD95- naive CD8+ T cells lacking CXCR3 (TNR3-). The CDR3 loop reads CASSQGTGWNYGYTF.